The source of this T cell receptor beta chain is a study of shared clonotypes between healthy human individuals (dated by TCRdb to 2018 to 2020). Study-wide context: A few men and two women, aged 18 to 49 years, made up the cohort. For each donor, CD4 naive and CD4 memory were each run on three plates, CD8 naive on two plates, and CD8 memory on one plate. The study deeply sequenced blood TCR repertoires of five healthy adults to estimate repertoire size and the extent of clonotype sharing between individuals. Libraries were prepared and TCR repertoires were sequenced by different laboratories using diverse techniques, in order to increase sequencing depth and limit assay-specific biases. Leukapheresis yielded between about 0.9 and 10 billion PBMCs per donor.

The donors were healthy, HIV-negative adults who had no recently reported acute infections or vaccinations. Every donor was a Caucasian adult living in Nashville, Tennessee, USA. Magnetic negative selection was used to enrich CD4+ T cells, after which naive cells were positively selected on CD45RA and the negative fraction became the memory subset. After blood collection by leukapheresis, PBMCs were isolated using Ficoll-Histopaque density gradient centrifugation and then cryopreserved in the vapor phase of liquid nitrogen. Analytical flow cytometry was used to check the purity and quantity of each magnetically sorted T cell population. From each sorted fraction, genomic DNA was isolated and quantified by UV absorbance on a Nanodrop 2000c. Measured from the cysteine to the phenylalanine, the CDR3 is 14 residues long. The kept DNA is CDR3 alone, 42 bases in frame from the first base. Ends trimmed: V by 3 bases, J by 6 bases; bases unmatched to a gene: 7. CDR1 GTSNPN and CDR2 SVGIG were looked up in the germline V gene (reference sequence).

General study outcomes and caveats: Sampling was limited to blood, and TCR repertoires in tissue likely differ from TCR repertoires in blood. Naive subsets generally had larger estimated clonotype richness than memory subsets. Even with the large sequencing depth, rarefaction of the sorted-subset datasets indicated that sequencing was incomplete. Pairwise subsampling led to the expectation that sequencing depth would affect the degree of clonotype sharing among donors. Across a handful of donors, around 5.4% of naive CD4, more than 3% of naive CD8, approximately 2.5% of memory CD4, and 0.4% of memory CD8 clonotypes were shared. Because the study included a small number of donors, the genetic and exposure-history diversity represented was limited. Compared with non-shared clonotypes, the clonotypes found in all four sorted-subset donors had higher generation probabilities.

Note on this clone: Its specific antigen is unknown. No much larger clone is present one base from it, and per-base qualities are unavailable.

Using the deep immunoSEQ assay, multiplex PCR amplified TCR CDR3 regions from genomic DNA. Genomic DNA extracted from each cell subset was distributed evenly over all wells of several immunoSEQ 96-well plates, and each plate served as one replicate. For sorted subsets, each replicate PCR was loaded with roughly 0.2 ug genomic DNA, equivalent to some 27,000 T cell genomes. Purified libraries were quantified with a Qubit 3.0 fluorometer, sized on a Bioanalyzer 2100, and re-quantified with the KAPA Library Quantification kit. Every immunoSEQ 96-well plate was sequenced on a separate single-read 150-cycle Illumina NextSeq 550 flow cell. Per the authors' processing: Because only junctional sequences without quality scores were contained in the immunoSEQ output, filtering matching that applied to full-length reads could not be performed. Sequences were annotated with PyIR, a Python wrapper for IgBLAST v1.9, and V/J genes and CDR3 were assigned using IMGT germline references. Reads were filtered out if the reads had weak V/J assignments (E-value above 1e-6), no CDR3, stop codons, out-of-frame junctions, or ambiguous translated residues. V3J clonotypes were defined by identical inferred V gene, J gene, and CDR3 amino acid sequence. Percentage overlap between repertoires was computed as shared unique clonotypes divided by the size of the smaller repertoire. Three approaches were used to assess repertoire richness: RTK rarefaction, the Chao1 estimator, and Recon v2.1 estimates of unobserved clonotypes. For all TCRbeta clonotypes obtained by the gDNA method from a few donors, generation probabilities were computed with OLGA. The immuneACCESS repertoire file appears here via TCRdb, limited to in-frame rearrangements. These files lack a portion of the clones; in checked studies, under half of the deficit traces to unresolved V genes, and the cause of the others is not known. The V and J calls and clone size were taken over from that table, and D and trimming were inferred from the DNA. This sample gives about 1.5 million clones in total; 98% of them show up just once. The ten biggest clones cover roughly 0.45% of the sample.

The sample comprised naive CD4+ T cells sorted from blood. Per the publication, the cell subset or site label means: CD45RA+ positively selected. This chain joins TRBV30 to TRBJ2-2; 7 nucleotides in the junction match TRBD1. The TCR sequence derives from a man aged 25 to 40 in good health. The encoded CDR3 is CAWSGGQVAGELFF. The DNA sequence is TGTGCCTGGAGCGGAGGACAGGTGGCCGGGGAGCTGTTTTTT. Joined to the reference TRBV30 and TRBJ2-2 proteins, this CDR3 gives the full variable domain: SQTIHQWPATLVQPVGSPLSLECTVEGTSNPNLYWYRQAAGRGLQLLFYSVGIGQISSEVPQNLSASRPQDRQFILSSKKLLLSDSGFYLCAWSGGQVAGELFFGEGSRLTVL.